The 2 T cell receptor beta chains below all came from one sample that was sequenced in a study of shared clonotypes between healthy human individuals. Clones were read by immunoSEQ multiplex PCR, and TCRdb kept only the in-frame ones, dropping some. The data show around 580,000 clones, 98% seen once. CD8 cells classed as naive were CD45RO-negative and positively selected for CCR7, excluding terminally differentiated effector memory CD45RA+ cells. Specimen: naive CD8+ T cells sorted from blood. These receptors came from a man aged 30 to 45 in good health.

This sequence joins TRBV5-6 and TRBJ2-7; weak D call: TRBD2 (6 bases). From germline, CDR1 is SGHDT and CDR2 YYEEEE. CDR3 length equals 16 residues. The ends were cut back, 2 bases at V and 0 bases at J, with 15 bases in the middle. CDR3 coding DNA: TGTGCCAGCAGCTTCTGGAGGGATTCCCGCTCCTACGAGCAGTACTTC. It yields the protein CASSFWRDSRSYEQYF.

The rearrangement uses TRBV7-9 and TRBJ1-2, with 8 bases fitting TRBD1. V lost 5 bases to trimming and J lost 5 bases; unmatched junction nucleotides: 19. The CDR3 covers 18 residues. The germline CDR1 and CDR2 sequences are SEHNR and FQNEAQ (reference sequence). Here the CDR3 reads CASSLSGTGPSREYGYTF. CDR3 coding DNA: TGTGCCAGCAGCCTTTCCGGGACAGGCCCGTCGAGGGAGTATGGCTACACCTTC.